These 23 T cell receptor beta chains originate from one sample sequenced in a study of T cells in Graves' hyperthyroidism and ophthalmopathy. From RNA transcripts, TCR beta CDR3 regions were amplified. When the TCR CDR3 underwent first-round RT-PCR, the HTBI primer set was used. TCRdb reprocessed the multiplex PCR reads with MiXCR, giving one entry per CDR3 protein. Altogether under 350,000 distinct CDR3 sequences are present, approximately 15% being singletons, with the ten largest covering approximately 60%. Sequences were obtained from blood. Receptors were obtained from a woman aged 55-69 years with Graves' ophthalmopathy.

This clonotype was observed at least ten times. The gene calls are TRBV28 and TRBJ2-5; TRBD1 is a possible D gene (6 bases). The germline V gene has CDR1 MDHEN and CDR2 SYDVKM. The CDR3 covers 15 residues. The V end was cut by 3 bases, the J end by 4 bases, with 15 bases between. CDR3 loop: CASSLGALFGETQYF. The CDR3 DNA sequence: TGTGCCAGCAGTTTGGGGGCCTTATTCGGAGAGACCCAGTACTTC.

The rearrangement joins TRBV19 to TRBJ1-1; 7 nucleotides align to TRBD1. The CDR3 runs 13 residues. The J segment lost 5 bases and the V segment lost 4 bases, leaving 4 bases of the junction unmatched. Germline-derived CDR1 and CDR2 are LNHDA and SQIVND (reference sequence). The CDR3 here is CASSKGGRTEAFF. The CDR3 DNA reads as TGTGCCAGTAGTAAAGGGGGCAGGACTGAAGCTTTCTTT.

This chain joins TRBV5-1 and TRBJ1-5; TRBD1 matches at 11 bases. This CDR3 contains 16 residues. After removal of 0 bases from V and 3 bases from J, the junction contained 2 bases not matched to a gene. Germline V gene sequence: CDR1 SGHRS, CDR2 YFSETQ. CDR3 bases: TGCGCCAGCAGCTTGGGGACAGGGGGCTACAATCAGCCCCAGCATTTT. Encoded protein: CASSLGTGGYNQPQHF. Based on the CDR3 plus reference TRBV5-1 and TRBJ1-5, the full variable domain is KAGVTQTPRYLIKTRGQQVTLSCSPISGHRSVSWYQQTPGQGLQFLFEYFSETQRNKGNFPGRFSGRQFSNSRSEMNVSTLELGDSALYLCASSLGTGGYNQPQHFGDGTRLSIL.

This clonotype was observed a handful of times. The rearrangement joins TRBV9 to TRBJ2-1; TRBD2 aligns across 10 bases. This CDR3 is built from 19 residues. Germline V gene data show CDR1 as SGDLS and CDR2 as YYNGEE. The ends lost 2 bases at V and 2 bases at J; junction bases unmatched: 13. In DNA, the CDR3 is TGTGCCAGCAGCGTTGCTAGCGGGGGCCTCCGTTCTCCCTACAATGAGCAGTTCTTC. Amino acid sequence: CASSVASGGLRSPYNEQFF. The variable domain in full, completed from reference TRBV9 and TRBJ2-1, reads DSGVTQTPKHLITATGQRVTLRCSPRSGDLSVYWYQQSLDQGLQFLIQYYNGEERAKGNILERFSAQQFPDLHSELNLSSLELGDSALYFCASSVASGGLRSPYNEQFFGPGTRLTVL.

This clonotype was recorded at least ten times. The chain recombines TRBV15 with TRBJ2-7; D may be TRBD2 (5 bases). Trimming took off 5 bases at V and 2 bases at J, with 13 bases between the two ends. Germline loops: CDR1 LNHNV, CDR2 YYDKDF (reference sequence). The CDR3 is 14 residues long. The DNA for the CDR3 is TGTGCCACCAGCGAGGAAGGACTTACCTACGAGCAGTACTTC. Translated, it gives CATSEEGLTYEQYF. Looking up the rest from reference TRBV15 and TRBJ2-7 gives the full variable domain: DAMVIQNPRYQVTQFGKPVTLSCSQTLNHNVMYWYQQKSSQAPKLLFHYYDKDFNNEADTPDNFQSRRPNTSFCFLDIRSPGLGDTAMYLCATSEEGLTYEQYFGPGTRLTVT.

This clonotype was counted ten times or more. The CDR3 nucleotides read TGTGCCAGCAGCTTTGGTGGCAATGAGCAGTTCTTC. This encodes CASSFGGNEQFF. V is TRBV5-6 and J is TRBJ2-1; the D is unclear. V lost 2 bases, J lost 6 bases, and 6 bases lay in between. Germline CDR1 reads SGHDT; CDR2 reads YYEEEE. This CDR3 region has 12 residues.

The gene calls are TRBV10-3 and TRBJ1-5; D is possibly TRBD1 (5 bases). Germline V gene lookup returns CDR1 ENHRY and CDR2 SYGVKD. CDR3 size: 14 residues. The V gene lost 5 bases and the J gene lost 1 base, with 9 bases spanning the gap. This chain's CDR3 is CAISKQESNQPQHF. Written as DNA, the CDR3 is TGTGCCATCAGTAAACAGGAGAGCAATCAGCCCCAGCATTTT.

Only a few counts were recorded for this clonotype. The chain couples TRBV9 to TRBJ2-1; TRBD1 might be the D (5 bases). Germline loops: CDR1 SGDLS, CDR2 YYNGEE. The CDR3 is made up of 13 amino acids. V lost 0 bases, J lost 6 bases, and 7 bases lay in between. The DNA of the CDR3 is TGTGCCAGCAGCGTAGGAAGGGGCAATGAGCAGTTCTTC. Translating it yields CASSVGRGNEQFF. Using reference TRBV9 and TRBJ2-1 for the parts outside the CDR3, the full variable domain is DSGVTQTPKHLITATGQRVTLRCSPRSGDLSVYWYQQSLDQGLQFLIQYYNGEERAKGNILERFSAQQFPDLHSELNLSSLELGDSALYFCASSVGRGNEQFFGPGTRLTVL.

This clonotype appeared many times. The chain carries TRBV7-9 and TRBJ2-1, with D perhaps matching TRBD1 or TRBD2 (5 bases each). Germline CDR1 is SEHNR and CDR2 is FQNEAQ (reference sequence). The V and J ends lost 1 base and 5 bases respectively, with 12 bases between them. The CDR3 spans 15 residues. This CDR3 reads CASSLGFGANNEQFF. Here the CDR3 DNA reads TGTGCCAGCAGCTTAGGGTTCGGGGCCAACAATGAGCAGTTCTTC. Together with reference TRBV7-9 and TRBJ2-1, the CDR3 gives the full variable domain: DTGVSQNPRHKITKRGQNVTFRCDPISEHNRLYWYRQTLGQGPEFLTYFQNEAQLEKSRLLSDRFSAERPKGSFSTLEIQRTEQGDSAMYLCASSLGFGANNEQFFGPGTRLTVL.

The chain uses TRBV7-9 and TRBJ2-5; D unresolved. V was shortened by 4 bases and J by 6 bases, with 6 bases between the two germline ends. CDR3 length: 11 amino acids. The germline V gene has CDR1 SEHNR and CDR2 FQNEAQ (reference sequence). The CDR3 protein is CASSSQKTQYF. The CDR3 nucleotides are TGTGCCAGCAGCTCTCAGAAGACCCAGTACTTC.

This clonotype was seen only a few times. V and J are TRBV24-1 and TRBJ2-1, with 13 bases identical to TRBD2. Germline V gene data show CDR1 as KGHDR and CDR2 as SFDVKD. V lost 4 bases to trimming and J lost 8 bases; unmatched junction nucleotides: 1. The CDR3 length is 14 residues. The CDR3 region is CATSDGLAGDEQFF. CDR3 DNA: TGTGCCACCAGTGACGGACTAGCGGGGGATGAGCAGTTCTTC.

This rearrangement joins TRBV5-1 to TRBJ2-7; D unresolved. Germline CDR1 reads SGHRS; CDR2 reads YFSETQ. Between the trimmed V and J ends, which lost 4 bases and 6 bases, there was a span of 20 bases. CDR3 length: 15 residues. As DNA, the CDR3 is TGCGCCAGCAGCCGGATACCGACGCCCACGGGCGAGCAGTACTTC. This encodes CASSRIPTPTGEQYF.

This clonotype was observed many times. The chain combines TRBV27 with TRBJ2-2; D call uncertain. This CDR3 comprises 12 residues. In germline, CDR1 is MNHEY, CDR2 SMNVEV (reference sequence). The V gene lost 8 bases and the J gene lost 4 bases, with 8 bases spanning the gap. CDR3 nucleotides: TGTGCCAGCGGCACCTTCACCGGGGAGCTGTTTTTT. Amino acids: CASGTFTGELFF.

This clonotype showed up many times. The rearrangement links TRBV28 to TRBJ2-5, with no clear D. Trimming left V 0 bases short and J 1 base short, with 6 bases between. CDR1 MDHEN and CDR2 SYDVKM come from the germline V gene. CDR3 length equals 14 residues. CDR3 sequence: CASSLWRIQETQYF. The CDR3 DNA reads as TGTGCCAGCAGTTTATGGCGCATCCAAGAGACCCAGTACTTC. The full variable domain, rest sourced from reference TRBV28 and TRBJ2-5, is DVKVTQSSRYLVKRTGEKVFLECVQDMDHENMFWYRQDPGLGLRLIYFSYDVKMKEKGDIPEGYSVSREKKERFSLILESASTNQTSMYLCASSLWRIQETQYFGPGTRLLVL.

This clonotype was seen a few times. This chain connects TRBV15 to TRBJ2-5, with D maybe TRBD2 (6 bases). CDR1 is LNHNV, CDR2 YYDKDF, per germline (reference sequence). V was shortened by 0 bases and J by 1 base, with 9 bases between the two germline ends. This CDR3 is built from 15 residues. This chain's CDR3 is CATSREQAGQETQYF. Here the CDR3 DNA reads TGTGCCACCAGCAGAGAACAAGCGGGCCAAGAGACCCAGTACTTC. The full variable domain, in which reference TRBV15 and TRBJ2-5 provide the parts outside the CDR3, is DAMVIQNPRYQVTQFGKPVTLSCSQTLNHNVMYWYQQKSSQAPKLLFHYYDKDFNNEADTPDNFQSRRPNTSFCFLDIRSPGLGDTAMYLCATSREQAGQETQYFGPGTRLLVL.

The rearrangement uses TRBV20-1 and TRBJ1-3; D is possibly TRBD1 (6 bases). V was clipped by 5 bases and J by 0 bases, with 11 bases between them. CDR1 DFQATT and CDR2 SNEGSKA come from the germline V gene (reference sequence). The CDR3 spans 14 residues. This chain's CDR3 is CSAPDRNSGNTIYF. CDR3 DNA sequence: TGCAGTGCTCCAGACAGGAACTCTGGAAACACCATATATTTT.

The chain is built from TRBV4-1 and TRBJ2-7; 9 bases are shared with TRBD2. The CDR3 sequence is 15 residues long. Germline CDR1 is MGHRA and CDR2 is YSYEKL. With 1 base clipped from V and 7 bases from J, the junction kept 8 bases outside the gene matches. The CDR3 is CASSQVSGSAGEQYF. The CDR3, as DNA: TGCGCCAGCAGCCAAGTTAGCGGGAGTGCAGGTGAGCAGTACTTC.

This clonotype has just a few counts. The CDR3 region has the DNA TGTGCCAGCAGGGGGGCGGCCGGATCCTACGAGCAGTACTTC. It yields the protein CASRGAAGSYEQYF. The rearrangement links TRBV27 to TRBJ2-7; TRBD1 might be the D (6 bases). CDR1 and CDR2 from the germline V gene are MNHEY and SMNVEV (reference sequence). The length of the CDR3 is 14 residues. With 6 bases removed from V and 1 base from J, the gap between germline ends came to 13 bases.

This clonotype came up many times. The chain uses TRBV20-1 and TRBJ2-5, with 9 nucleotides matching TRBD2. Germline V gives CDR1 DFQATT, CDR2 SNEGSKA (reference sequence). The length of the CDR3 is 15 residues. V shed 3 bases and J 0 bases; nucleotides not matched to a gene: 5. The CDR3 nucleotides read TGCAGTGCTAGTGGAGCTAGCGGGAACCAAGAGACCCAGTACTTC. Encoded protein: CSASGASGNQETQYF.

In its sample, this clonotype was seen a few times. The chain recombines TRBV20-1 with TRBJ1-1; TRBD1 aligns across 11 bases. The CDR3 covers 11 residues. With 6 bases clipped from V and 11 bases from J, the junction kept 5 bases outside the gene matches. CDR1 and CDR2 (germline): DFQATT, SNEGSKA (reference sequence). As DNA, the CDR3 is TGCAGTGCAGGGACAGGGGGTAAGGCTTTCTTT. This gives the protein CSAGTGGKAFF.

This clonotype was seen repeatedly, ten times or more. The rearrangement links TRBV3-1 to TRBJ2-3; D is ambiguous. Germline CDR1 reads LGHDT; CDR2 reads YNNKEL (reference sequence). The CDR3 spans 14 residues. V lost 1 base, J lost 0 bases, and 5 bases lay in between. Here the CDR3 DNA reads TGTGCCAGCAGCCAAGTGGGAAGCACAGATACGCAGTATTTT. Translated: CASSQVGSTDTQYF.

This clonotype was counted at least ten times. V and J are TRBV20-1 and TRBJ2-5, with D perhaps matching TRBD1 or TRBD2 (6 bases each). Germline lookup yields CDR1 DFQATT and CDR2 SNEGSKA (reference sequence). This CDR3 has 16 residues. Deletions cut 3 bases from V and 0 bases from J, with 17 bases between. The CDR3 sequence: CSASGGFMDYQETQYF. The CDR3 DNA is TGCAGTGCTAGCGGGGGCTTCATGGATTACCAAGAGACCCAGTACTTC.

This clonotype was seen at least ten times. This chain uses TRBV5-1 with TRBJ2-7, with TRBD1 matching 9 bases. J gave up 0 bases and V 6 bases, and 4 bases lay outside the gene matches. This CDR3 region has 14 residues. From germline, CDR1 is SGHRS and CDR2 YFSETQ. Here the CDR3 DNA reads TGCGCCAGCAAGGGACAGGGTGCCTCCTACGAGCAGTACTTC. This sequence encodes CASKGQGASYEQYF.